The 12 T cell receptor beta chains given below trace back to one sample, sequenced in a study of STAT3 mutations in large granular lymphocyte leukemia. Overall study findings and caveats: Every T-cell large granular lymphocyte leukemia patient had at least one immunodominant TCR beta clonotype.

TCRdb's table, derived via immunoSEQ multiplex PCR, lists solely in-frame clones and lacks some. The sample lists 1,400 or so clones, around 59% occurring once. Their target antigens are unknown. Sequencing was done on a sample of peripheral blood mononuclear cells. The receptor set was obtained from a man aged 55 to 69 with T-cell large granular lymphocyte leukemia. Some clones in this sample may be carry-over from other donors' samples.

The chain couples TRBV7-9 to TRBJ2-7; no definite D call. The CDR3 is made up of 12 amino acids. The germline gives CDR1 SEHNR, CDR2 FQNEAQ (reference sequence). Trimming shortened V by 5 bases and J by 2 bases, and 7 bases separated the two germline ends. CDR3 residues: CASSPTTYEQYF. The CDR3 region has the DNA TGTGCCAGCAGCCCCACGACCTACGAGCAGTACTTC.

The CDR3 loop reads CASSQGFTAKNIQYF. Here the CDR3 DNA reads TGCGCCAGCAGCCAAGGTTTTACGGCCAAAAACATTCAGTACTTC. V gene TRBV4-1 combines with J gene TRBJ2-4; no clear D gene. V lost 1 base, J lost 1 base, and 8 bases lay in between. CDR3 size: 15 residues. Germline values: CDR1 MGHRA, CDR2 YSYEKL.

DNA of the CDR3: TGTGCCAGCAGTCGGGACAGAGCTGAAAAACTGTTTTTT. This translates into CASSRDRAEKLFF. The gene calls are TRBV7-8 and TRBJ1-4; TRBD1 matches 7 bases. The CDR3 runs to 13 residues. The ends lost 6 bases at V and 7 bases at J; junction bases unmatched: 5. Germline loops: CDR1 SGHVS, CDR2 FQNEAQ.

The rearrangement joins TRBV7-9 to TRBJ1-2, with 7 bases fitting TRBD1. CDR3 size: 15 residues. Germline CDR1 reads SEHNR; CDR2 reads FQNEAQ (reference sequence). V shed 4 bases, J shed 4 bases, and the junction held 9 bases outside the gene matches. The chain's CDR3 is CASSSTDRAGYGYTF. The CDR3 nucleotides read TGTGCCAGCAGCTCGACCGACAGGGCAGGCTATGGCTACACCTTC.

This clone was detected once. CDR3 sequence reads: CASSVGSGATDTQYF. The CDR3 DNA sequence: TGCGCCAGCAGCGTAGGTTCGGGGGCAACAGATACGCAGTATTTT. The rearrangement links TRBV5-1 to TRBJ2-3; D may correspond to TRBD1 or TRBD2 (6 bases each). Per germline, CDR1 SGHRS and CDR2 YFSETQ. V shed 4 bases and J shed 3 bases, with 15 bases lying between them. The CDR3 contains 15 residues.

This chain joins TRBV7-9 and TRBJ1-2, with D unclear. From germline, CDR1 is SEHNR and CDR2 FQNEAQ (reference sequence). V shed 5 bases and J shed 5 bases, with 6 bases lying between them. This CDR3 is 11 amino acids long. The CDR3 loop is CASSQEYGYTF. As DNA, the CDR3 is TGTGCCAGCAGCCAAGAATATGGCTACACCTTC.

This sequence joins TRBV6-5 and TRBJ1-2; TRBD1 is a possible D gene (6 bases). CDR3 size: 15 residues. V gave up 1 base and J gave up 5 bases, with 14 bases separating them. The V gene's germline CDR1 is MNHEY and CDR2 SVGAGI. CDR3 sequence (DNA): TGTGCCAGCAGTTACTTCAGGGGCGCCGATTATGGCTACACCTTC. The encoded protein is CASSYFRGADYGYTF.

The chain has TRBV18 and TRBJ1-1, with 8 bases identical to TRBD1. This CDR3 comprises 14 residues. Germline CDR1 KGHSH, CDR2 LQKENI. V shed 3 bases, J shed 3 bases, and the junction held 3 bases outside the gene matches. The CDR3: CASSPRGLDTEAFF. The CDR3 DNA is TGTGCCAGCTCACCCAGGGGGCTGGACACTGAAGCTTTCTTT.

Within the sample, this clone is large. The chain employs TRBV5-1 and TRBJ2-5; 13 nucleotides match TRBD2. V dropped 4 bases and J dropped 2; count of bases not matched to a gene: 5. CDR1 is SGHRS and CDR2 is YFSETQ in the germline V gene. The CDR3 sequence is 16 residues long. The CDR3 nucleotides are TGCGCCAGCAGCCCGGGACTAGCGGGGAGACAAGAGACCCAGTACTTC. This sequence encodes CASSPGLAGRQETQYF. The variable domain in full, with the rest retrieved from reference TRBV5-1 and TRBJ2-5, is KAGVTQTPRYLIKTRGQQVTLSCSPISGHRSVSWYQQTPGQGLQFLFEYFSETQRNKGNFPGRFSGRQFSNSRSEMNVSTLELGDSALYLCASSPGLAGRQETQYFGPGTRLLVL.

J is TRBJ1-2 and V is TRBV30; 8 bases map to TRBD1. The CDR3 has 13 amino acids. In germline, CDR1 is GTSNPN, CDR2 SVGIG (reference sequence). The CDR3, as DNA: TGTGCTCTTTCAACAGGGGGAGGCTATGGCTACACCTTC. It translates to CALSTGGGYGYTF.

The chain combines TRBV7-9 with TRBJ2-7, with 8 bases matching TRBD1. This CDR3 comprises 14 residues. CDR1 and CDR2 (germline): SEHNR, FQNEAQ (reference sequence). V lost 3 bases, J lost 1 base, and 2 bases stayed unmatched. Here the CDR3 DNA reads TGTGCCAGCAGCTTGGGACAGGATTCCTACGAGCAGTACTTC. This translates into CASSLGQDSYEQYF.

As DNA, the CDR3 is TGTGCCAGCAGCACCAATGGGGATAATCAGCCCCAGCATTTT. Protein: CASSTNGDNQPQHF. The rearrangement joins TRBV9 to TRBJ1-5, with D unclear. This CDR3 is built from 14 residues. Germline lookup yields CDR1 SGDLS and CDR2 YYNGEE. Trimming cost V 4 bases and J 4 bases, with 12 bases left between them.